This T cell receptor beta chain was sequenced in a study of shared T cell receptors in the human thymus. This CDR3 is 19 amino acids long. J was trimmed by 1 base and V by 4 bases; bases with no gene match: 17. Per germline, CDR1 LGHNA and CDR2 YSLEER. Repertoires were generated with immunoSEQ multiplex PCR, while TCRdb's copy carries only in-frame clones and drops some. Of 600,000 to 900,000 clones in the sample, around 85% were seen once. The same specimen was also included in a second study, on human thymus T cells. That work states: It was healthy Finnish infants having corrective surgery for congenital heart defects who were the donors. Related work found strong thymic repertoire overlap between unrelated individuals.

The TCR originated in a girl less than two years old with a congenital heart defect. This sequence joins TRBV4-3 and TRBJ1-1; 8 nucleotides align to TRBD1. What was sequenced was thymocytes. This CDR3 reads CASSPIPNQGARTNTEAFF. The CDR3, as DNA: TGCGCCAGCAGCCCCATACCAAACCAGGGGGCTAGAACGAACACTGAAGCTTTCTTT.